This T cell receptor beta chain is from a study of blood T cell repertoires in COVID-19 (dated by TCRdb to between 2020 and 2021). Study-level background: Collaborator samples came from the United States, Italy and Spain and covered acute and convalescent phases of COVID-19. The dataset comprised deeply sampled blood TCRbeta repertoires from subjects exposed to, actively infected with, or recovered from COVID-19. The material from the prospective study consisted of cDNA or gDNA derived from T cells, B-cell-depleted T cells, or PBMCs. Where HLA class I and class II types were available, the types were taken from metadata supplied by the sample provider, not from assay-based typing. A freely available public database, intended as a resource for researchers studying the immune response to SARS-CoV-2, is where the repertoires were released. A de-identified subject ID, COVID-19 status, age in years and sex were almost always included in the sample metadata. The samples were drawn from the first 160 participants of the ongoing ImmuneRACE study and from more than 1,000 subjects provided by 6 global collaborators. Beyond this particular receptor, the publication reports: Clinical and demographic metadata were provided uncurated, with the amount varying by source and participant.

Whole blood was collected in K2EDTA tubes by collaborating institutions according to the institutions' own protocols. For TCRbeta analysis, collaborators shipped samples as frozen whole blood, isolated PBMCs, or DNA extracted from either of those sample types. On this clone: Its recognized antigen is unknown. There are no base qualities to consult, and no much larger clone falls within one base.

The immunoSEQ Assay, a bias-controlled multiplex PCR, was used to amplify TCRbeta CDR3 regions from genomic DNA. As for the original processing: Within the assay, amplification of reference gene primers was used to estimate how many nucleated cells each sample contained. Sequence reads were collapsed and filtered to measure the absolute abundance of every unique TCRbeta CDR3 rearrangement. Productive Simpson clonality was computed per sample as the square root of Simpson's diversity index over productive rearrangements. In its TCRdb copy, this immuneACCESS table keeps in-frame sequences only and misses some clones. Where compared with another copy, unresolved V genes explain less than half of these, and the others have no known cause. The V and J calls and the clone size are those of that table, but D and trimming were determined from the DNA. The sample table records tens of thousands of clones; around 90% of these occur just once. Jointly, the top ten make up about a sixth of the sample.

The source of this sequence is a man between 65 and 85 years old with acute or convalescent COVID-19. The sequencing sample was made of peripheral blood.

DNA sequence: TGTGCCAGTAGTATCCCCGGGACAGGGGTGGGAAATGAGCAGTTCTTC. It specifies CASSIPGTGVGNEQFF. The sequence links TRBV19 to TRBJ2-1; 10 middle bases align to TRBD1. V and J are trimmed by 3 bases and 7 bases, and the gene matches miss 9 bases of the junction. CDR1 and CDR2 are read off the germline V gene (reference sequence) as LNHDA and SQIVND. Spanning cysteine to phenylalanine, the CDR3 consists of 16 amino acids. The only DNA kept is the CDR3, 48 bases in frame from the first base.